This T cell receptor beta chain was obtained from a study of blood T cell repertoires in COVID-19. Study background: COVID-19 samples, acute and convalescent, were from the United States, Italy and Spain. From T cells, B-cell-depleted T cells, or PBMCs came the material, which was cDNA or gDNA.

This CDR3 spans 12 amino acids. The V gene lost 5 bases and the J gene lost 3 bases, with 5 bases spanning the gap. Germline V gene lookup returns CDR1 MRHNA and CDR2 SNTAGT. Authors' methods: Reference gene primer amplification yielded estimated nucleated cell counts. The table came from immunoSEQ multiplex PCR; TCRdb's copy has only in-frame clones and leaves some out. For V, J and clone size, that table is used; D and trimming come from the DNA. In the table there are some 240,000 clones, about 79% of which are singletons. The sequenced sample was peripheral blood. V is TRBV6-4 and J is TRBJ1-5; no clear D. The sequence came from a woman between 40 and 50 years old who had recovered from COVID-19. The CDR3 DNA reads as TGTGCCAGCAGTCGTCCCAATCAGCCCCAGCATTTT. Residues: CASSRPNQPQHF.